This T cell receptor beta chain appears in the sequencing data of a study of blood T cell repertoires in COVID-19. About the research overall: From the United States, Italy and Spain came samples of acute and convalescent COVID-19. In each case, the material was cDNA or gDNA derived from T cells, B-cell-depleted T cells, or PBMCs.

V lost 10 bases and J lost 3; bases outside the gene matches: 5. The CDR3 has 13 amino acids. Followed over time, Seattle patients had been enrolled while infection was active. Generated by immunoSEQ multiplex PCR, the TCRdb table keeps only in-frame clones and is missing some. The sample yields hundreds of thousands of clones, approximately 87% seen once. The chain joins TRBV12-3 or TRBV12-4 to TRBJ2-7, with 11 bases identical to TRBD2. This receptor was identified in a woman aged 45 to 65 with COVID-19, enrolled during active disease. Material: peripheral blood. As DNA, the CDR3 is TGTGCCACTACCGGGACTAGCGGCTACGAGCAGTACTTC. Translation gives CATTGTSGYEQYF.